The 15 T cell receptor beta chains reported below all come from one sample, sequenced in a study of response to subunit inactivated influenza vaccine. TCRdb reprocessed the RT-PCR reads via MiXCR and lists one record per CDR3 protein. The data contain roughly 550,000 distinct CDR3 sequences, 20% to 25% of them singletons. This same sample was also taken into another study, of T cells expressing NK-cell markers. That source reports: The TCR beta cDNA came from 5'RACE template switching with UMIs.

This specimen was CD4+ T cells sorted from PBMCs, taken about 11 days after vaccination. The source is a man aged 50 to 59 who received an inactivated influenza vaccine.

This clonotype was observed a handful of times. CDR3 coding DNA: TGTGCCTGGAGCCGGACCAGGACTAGCGGGATATTGGACGAGCAGTACTTC. Protein product: CAWSRTRTSGILDEQYF. V and J are TRBV30 and TRBJ2-7; 12 bases align to TRBD2. Germline V gene lookup returns CDR1 GTSNPN and CDR2 SVGIG (reference sequence). Germline trimming cut 3 bases from V and 5 bases from J; bases unmatched to any gene: 14. This CDR3 has 17 residues.

This chain links TRBV18 with TRBJ2-5; no firm D call. Trimming removed 0 bases at V and 6 bases at J, with 11 bases between. The CDR3 has 14 amino acids. CDR1 is KGHSH, CDR2 LQKENI, per germline. DNA of the CDR3: TGTGCCAGCTCACCACCGGCCGAGGCGCAGACCCAGTACTTC. It yields the protein CASSPPAEAQTQYF.

This clonotype has a handful of counts. V gene TRBV29-1 combines with J gene TRBJ2-3; 7 bases fit TRBD1. J was trimmed by 6 bases and V by 2 bases; bases with no gene match: 11. The CDR3 runs 15 residues. Germline CDR1 reads SQVTM; CDR2 reads ANQGSEA. The CDR3 sequence: CSVERTGDTLDTQYF. The CDR3 DNA is TGCAGCGTTGAACGAACAGGGGATACCCTCGATACGCAGTATTTT.

This clonotype was detected only a few times. V usage is TRBV19 and J usage is TRBJ1-5; 10 bases agree with TRBD1. This CDR3 has 14 residues. The germline V gene encodes CDR1 LNHDA and CDR2 SQIVND (reference sequence). Germline trimming cut 4 bases from V and 9 bases from J; bases unmatched to any gene: 6. The CDR3 DNA reads TGTGCCAGTAGTAGACAGGGGGCAGGGTCGCCCCAGCATTTT. Its protein product is CASSRQGAGSPQHF.

This rearrangement joins TRBV6-5 to TRBJ1-6, with D unclear. V was clipped by 0 bases and J by 3 bases, with 12 bases between them. CDR3 length: 17 amino acids. The germline V gene has CDR1 MNHEY and CDR2 SVGAGI. The chain's CDR3 is CASSYSPGRGYNSPLHF. CDR3 nucleotides: TGTGCCAGCAGTTACTCGCCGGGGAGAGGCTATAATTCACCCCTCCACTTT.

This clonotype was recorded many times. The chain employs TRBV20-1 and TRBJ2-1, with TRBD2 matching over 9 bases. V was clipped by 5 bases and J by 0 bases; unmatched bases: 11. In germline, CDR1 is DFQATT, CDR2 SNEGSKA (reference sequence). This CDR3 is built from 17 residues. The DNA of the CDR3 is TGCAGTGCTCTAAAAGGACTAGCGCCTAGCTCCTACAATGAGCAGTTCTTC. Translating it yields CSALKGLAPSSYNEQFF.

This clonotype was counted only a few times. The chain couples TRBV10-3 to TRBJ2-7; no reliable D call. The CDR3 length is 14 residues. V shed 2 bases and J shed 2 bases, with 10 bases lying between them. Germline CDR1 reads ENHRY; CDR2 reads SYGVKD. CDR3 sequence reads: CAISEKAPTYEQYF. The CDR3 region has the DNA TGTGCCATCAGTGAGAAAGCCCCCACCTACGAGCAGTACTTC.

This clonotype showed up many times. The V call is TRBV29-1, the J call TRBJ2-5; 9 bases map to TRBD1. Germline V lookup: CDR1 SQVTM, CDR2 ANQGSEA. V was clipped by 7 bases and J by 2 bases; unmatched bases: 2. This CDR3 has 12 residues. Here the CDR3 DNA reads TGCAGCGCTGGACAGGGGCAAGAGACCCAGTACTTC. This encodes CSAGQGQETQYF.

Ten or more counts support this clonotype. V is TRBV28 and J is TRBJ2-7, with 7 bases lining up with TRBD2. This CDR3 is 12 amino acids long. Unmatched junction bases numbered 7, after V lost 10 bases and J lost 4 bases. Germline-derived CDR1 and CDR2 are MDHEN and SYDVKM. The CDR3 DNA reads as TGTGCCATCGGACCTAGCGGTTACGAGCAGTACTTC. This encodes CAIGPSGYEQYF.

This clonotype was seen a few times. CDR3: CASSTSGINTGELFF. The CDR3 region has the DNA TGTGCCAGCAGCACTAGCGGGATCAACACCGGGGAGCTGTTTTTT. This chain links TRBV7-2 with TRBJ2-2; 10 bases map to TRBD2. With 5 bases clipped from V and 2 bases from J, the junction kept 2 bases outside the gene matches. Germline V gene sequence: CDR1 SGHTA, CDR2 FQGNSA. The CDR3 covers 15 residues.

There are a few counts of this clonotype. The genes are TRBV6-1 and TRBJ1-1; TRBD1 agrees at 10 bases. The ends lost 6 bases at V and 4 bases at J; junction bases unmatched: 11. This CDR3 has 16 residues. Germline V gives CDR1 MNHNS, CDR2 SASEGT. CDR3 sequence: CASRPGWTGGFTEAFF. CDR3 DNA sequence: TGTGCCAGCAGGCCCGGGTGGACAGGGGGATTCACTGAAGCTTTCTTT.

The chain employs TRBV5-5 and TRBJ2-7; D remains unclear. Between the trimmed V and J ends, which lost 4 bases and 4 bases, there was a span of 15 bases. CDR3 length: 14 residues. Germline CDR1 SGHKS, CDR2 YYEKEE (reference sequence). This chain's CDR3 is CASSTDQFRYEQYF. CDR3 coding DNA: TGTGCCAGCAGCACCGACCAATTTAGATACGAGCAGTACTTC.

The CDR3 sequence: CASSTRDRTDQPQHF. Written as DNA, the CDR3 is TGTGCCAGCAGTACCCGGGACAGGACCGATCAGCCCCAGCATTTT. This rearrangement joins TRBV6-2 or TRBV6-3 to TRBJ1-5; 8 nucleotides agree with TRBD1. From germline, CDR1 is MNHEY and CDR2 SVGEGT. Unmatched junction bases numbered 8, after V lost 5 bases and J lost 5 bases. The CDR3 totals 15 residues.

This clonotype was detected a few times. The rearrangement uses TRBV6-2 or TRBV6-3 and TRBJ2-2, with D perhaps TRBD2 (5 bases). Trimming removed 4 bases at V and 7 bases at J, with 10 bases between. CDR3 length equals 13 residues. Per germline, CDR1 MNHEY and CDR2 SVGEGT. The DNA of the CDR3 is TGTGCCAGCAGTTCATCGGGGTACGGGGAGCTGTTTTTT. Translation gives CASSSSGYGELFF.

This clonotype was detected a few times. This chain joins TRBV11-2 and TRBJ2-1; D is tentatively TRBD1 or TRBD2 (6 bases each). The germline gives CDR1 SGHAT, CDR2 FQNNGV. Trimming stripped 5 bases from V and 8 bases from J, with 16 bases between. The CDR3 consists of 14 residues. The CDR3 coding sequence is TGTGCCAGCAGCGCATTCTGGGGGGCCTATGAGCAGTTCTTC. Translation: CASSAFWGAYEQFF.